This is a list of T cell receptor beta chains from one sample in a study of identical twins. TCRdb itself ran the 5' RACE reads through MiXCR, one entry per CDR3 protein. The top ten clones hold approximately 0.94% of a sample with 690,000 or so distinct CDR3 sequences, roughly 8% of them seen once. This same sample was also part of a study on yellow fever vaccine responses in identical twins.

Sequencing was done on a sample of PBMCs. All receptors come from a woman younger than 35 in good health. CDR3s include the opening cysteine and the closing phenylalanine or tryptophan. The D gene is left open where the match is weak. A clone size is listed for some rows: how often the clone was seen (once, few, many), or a class if it is expanded.

clone size	V gene	J gene	D gene	CDR3 protein	CDR3 DNA
NA	TRBV4-1	TRBJ2-1	NA	CASSAVDSYNEQFF	TGCGCCAGCAGCGCAGTTGACAGCTACAATGAGCAGTTCTTC
NA	TRBV29-1	TRBJ2-1	NA	CSVAEYSYNEQFF	TGCAGCGTAGCGGAGTATTCTTACAATGAGCAGTTCTTC
few	TRBV2	TRBJ1-1	TRBD1	CAFRPATGTGKGYTEAFF	TGTGCCTTCAGACCTGCAACCGGGACAGGGAAGGGTTACACTGAAGCTTTCTTT
NA	TRBV2	TRBJ1-1	NA	CASSEEGLGNTEAFF	TGTGCCAGCAGTGAGGAAGGTCTGGGGAACACTGAAGCTTTCTTT
NA	TRBV7-9	TRBJ2-1	NA	CASSLGQPYNEQFF	TGTGCCAGCAGCTTAGGACAGCCCTACAATGAGCAGTTCTTC
NA	TRBV29-1	TRBJ1-1	NA	CSVEDGVSGAEAFF	TGCAGCGTTGAAGATGGCGTCAGCGGCGCTGAAGCTTTCTTT
few	TRBV7-9	TRBJ2-5	NA	CASSSPPTQYF	TGTGCCAGCAGCTCCCCTCCGACCCAGTACTTC
NA	TRBV24-1	TRBJ2-5	TRBD1	CATSESGTGNMNQYF	TGTGCCACCAGTGAGTCCGGGACAGGGAACATGAACCAGTACTTC
few	TRBV12-3/TRBV12-4	TRBJ1-5	NA	CATQRDKNQPQHF	TGTGCCACGCAGCGGGACAAAAATCAGCCCCAGCATTTT
many	TRBV5-1	TRBJ2-2	NA	CASSLLWTGELFF	TGCGCCAGCAGCTTACTATGGACCGGGGAGCTGTTTTTT
many	TRBV5-1	TRBJ1-6	NA	CASSWDGPNSPLHF	TGCGCCAGCAGCTGGGACGGGCCTAATTCACCCCTCCACTTT
many	TRBV11-2	TRBJ2-1	NA	CASSFSEQFF	TGTGCCAGCAGCTTCAGTGAGCAGTTCTTC
few	TRBV15	TRBJ2-1	TRBD2	CATSRLGTSGNGEQFF	TGTGCCACCAGCAGACTGGGGACTAGCGGGAATGGTGAGCAGTTCTTC
few	TRBV10-3	TRBJ2-5	TRBD1	CAISEPGQGKETQYF	TGTGCCATCAGTGAGCCGGGACAGGGAAAAGAGACCCAGTACTTC
few	TRBV6-2/TRBV6-3	TRBJ2-2	TRBD1	CASSLHPGRTGYIGELFF	TGTGCCAGCAGTTTACATCCAGGGCGGACAGGGTATATCGGGGAGCTGTTTTTT
many	TRBV7-8	TRBJ2-1	NA	CASSAELGVSYNEQFF	TGTGCCAGCAGCGCTGAATTGGGGGTCTCCTACAATGAGCAGTTCTTC
many	TRBV5-1	TRBJ2-7	NA	CASSPRTEHYEQYF	TGCGCCAGCAGCCCTCGGACAGAGCACTACGAGCAGTACTTC
NA	TRBV7-9	TRBJ2-2	NA	CASSLSSAGKLFF	TGTGCCAGCAGCTTATCCAGCGCCGGGAAGCTGTTTTTT
NA	TRBV29-1	TRBJ2-5	NA	CSAVPGTEYQETQYF	TGCAGCGCTGTTCCCGGGACCGAGTACCAAGAGACCCAGTACTTC
few	TRBV20-1	TRBJ2-3	TRBD2	CSAGEGRTSDTQYF	TGCAGTGCCGGGGAGGGCCGGACCTCAGATACGCAGTATTTT
NA	TRBV7-9	TRBJ2-7	NA	CASSLVVGQPYEQYF	TGTGCCAGCAGCTTAGTAGTAGGACAGCCTTACGAGCAGTACTTC
NA	TRBV11-2	TRBJ2-1	NA	CASSLEGQGSTEQFF	TGTGCCAGCAGCTTAGAAGGCCAGGGAAGCACTGAGCAGTTCTTC
NA	TRBV5-1	TRBJ1-1	NA	CASSPEGVGTEAFF	TGCGCCAGCAGCCCGGAGGGGGTAGGGACTGAAGCTTTCTTT
NA	TRBV20-1	TRBJ1-1	NA	CLAHGTEAFF	TGCCTCGCCCACGGCACTGAAGCTTTCTTT
NA	TRBV7-9	TRBJ1-1	TRBD1	CASSPWTGRGTEAFF	TGTGCCAGCAGCCCTTGGACAGGGCGGGGCACTGAAGCTTTCTTT
few	TRBV6-1	TRBJ2-1	TRBD2	CASTPTGLAGEVEQFF	TGTGCCAGCACCCCGACTGGGCTAGCGGGAGAAGTTGAGCAGTTCTTC
many	TRBV20-1	TRBJ2-3	NA	CSARTPEHDTDTQYF	TGCAGTGCTAGGACGCCAGAACACGACACAGATACGCAGTATTTT
NA	TRBV9	TRBJ2-3	TRBD1	CASSVRQGAPDTQYF	TGTGCCAGCAGCGTGAGACAGGGGGCACCAGATACGCAGTATTTT
many	TRBV12-3/TRBV12-4	TRBJ2-7	NA	CASSPKRGQNYEQYF	TGTGCCAGCAGCCCGAAGAGGGGACAAAACTACGAGCAGTACTTC